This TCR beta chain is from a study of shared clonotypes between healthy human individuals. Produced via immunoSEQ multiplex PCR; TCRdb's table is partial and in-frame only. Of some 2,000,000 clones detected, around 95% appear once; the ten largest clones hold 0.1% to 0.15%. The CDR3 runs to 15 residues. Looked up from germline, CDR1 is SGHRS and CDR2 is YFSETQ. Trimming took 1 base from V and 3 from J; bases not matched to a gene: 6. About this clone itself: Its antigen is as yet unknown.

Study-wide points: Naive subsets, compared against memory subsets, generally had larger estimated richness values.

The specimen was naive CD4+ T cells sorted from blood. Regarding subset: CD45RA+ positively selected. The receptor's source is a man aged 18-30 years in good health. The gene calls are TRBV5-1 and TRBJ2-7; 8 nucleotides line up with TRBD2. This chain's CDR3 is CASSLLERGNYEQYF. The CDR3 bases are TGCGCCAGCAGCTTGCTAGAGCGGGGGAACTACGAGCAGTACTTC.